These 3 T cell receptor beta chains were all obtained from the same sample, sequenced in a study of CD4 T cells in relation to SARS-CoV-2 and coronaviruses (dated by TCRdb to the early 2020s). Libraries were prepared through the immunoSEQ multiplex PCR assay. TCRdb provides this immuneACCESS table in a form limited to in-frame rearrangements. Some clones are lacking; in checked studies, under half of them reflect an unresolved V gene, and why the rest are absent is not known. Present in this sample are approximately 64,000 clones, about 95% of which were seen just once. The ten largest clones represent approximately 0.15% of the sample. CD4+ T cells from unexposed donors were collected before the COVID-19 pandemic (2011-2018). Source material: naive CD4+ T cells from PBMCs. The sample's cell subset or site, from its label and the paper: naive CD4+ T cells isolated by negative enrichment. Receptors originate from a human donor in good health.

V usage is TRBV28 and J usage is TRBJ1-4; perhaps TRBD1 as D (6 bases). Trimming cost V 6 bases and J 4 bases, with 15 bases left between them. CDR1 and CDR2 (germline): MDHEN, SYDVKM. The CDR3 is made up of 15 amino acids. The CDR3 sequence: CASRPRTAFNEKLFF. CDR3 DNA sequence: TGTGCCAGCAGACCGAGGACAGCCTTTAATGAAAAACTGTTTTTT.

This chain connects TRBV6-5 to TRBJ2-7; TRBD1 aligns across 7 bases. Unmatched junction bases numbered 8, after V lost 0 bases and J lost 9 bases. Germline lookup yields CDR1 MNHEY and CDR2 SVGAGI. This CDR3 comprises 14 residues. The CDR3 nucleotides read TGTGCCAGCAGTTACTCTACTGACAGGGCGGGGCAGTACTTC. Translating it yields CASSYSTDRAGQYF.

The CDR3 spells CASSQPGQTYEQYF. The DNA for the CDR3 is TGCGCCAGCAGCCAGCCGGGACAGACCTACGAGCAGTACTTC. The chain uses TRBV4-1 and TRBJ2-7; the match to TRBD1 covers 7 bases. Trimming took 3 bases from V and 2 from J; bases not matched to a gene: 4. Germline CDR1 is MGHRA and CDR2 is YSYEKL. The CDR3 length is 14 residues.